This T cell receptor (beta chain) was obtained from a study of blood T cell repertoires in COVID-19. Across the whole study: Sites across the United States, Italy and Spain contributed samples from acute and convalescent COVID-19.

V was cut by 3 bases and J by 2 bases, with 17 bases left in between. The V gene's germline CDR1 is MNHEY and CDR2 SMNVEV (reference sequence). The CDR3 covers 16 residues. TCRdb keeps only in-frame clones here, not all; method: immunoSEQ multiplex PCR. This table holds 150,000 to 200,000 clones, around 88% found once. The clonotype was recovered from a human donor in a cohort sampled during active COVID-19. The sample taken for sequencing was peripheral blood. The chain employs TRBV27 and TRBJ2-7; maybe TRBD2 (6 bases). CDR3 in amino acids: CASSFSGTRSTYEQYF. CDR3 DNA sequence: TGTGCCAGCAGTTTTTCCGGGACTCGGTCGACCTACGAGCAGTACTTC.